The 27 T cell receptor beta chains listed next were all sequenced from one sample in a study of blood T cells in healthy people across ages. Sample-barcoded 5' priming and a J-beta primer mix drove a second PCR of 7 to 11 cycles. TCRdb called the 5' RACE reads again in MiXCR, with one record for every CDR3 protein. Among under 800,000 distinct CDR3 sequences listed, about 21% were seen once. The specimen sequenced was blood. These receptors all stem from a man between 70 and 80 years old in good health.

In this sample, this clonotype turned up many times. The chain carries TRBV7-8 and TRBJ2-2; D may be TRBD2 (6 bases). CDR3 length: 16 residues. Germline loops: CDR1 SGHVS, CDR2 FQNEAQ. V gave up 5 bases and J gave up 5 bases, with 18 bases separating them. The CDR3 coding sequence is TGTGCCAGCAGCCCAGGACCCCAACGGGGGACCGGGGAGCTGTTTTTT. Residues: CASSPGPQRGTGELFF. Full variable domain (missing parts from reference TRBV7-8 and TRBJ2-2): GAGVSQSPRYKVAKRGQDVALRCDPISGHVSLFWYQQALGQGPEFLTYFQNEAQLDKSGLPSDRFFAERPEGSVSTLKIQRTQQEDSAVYLCASSPGPQRGTGELFFGEGSRLTVL.

Points on this clonotype: The germline gene is not matched at one end of the junction; a read error may be the cause. V and J are TRBV3-1 and TRBJ2-5, with 16 nucleotides matching TRBD2. Germline V gene lookup returns CDR1 LGHDT and CDR2 YNNKEL (reference sequence). This CDR3 has 15 amino acids. The CDR3 bases are TGTGCCAGCAGCGGGGGGACTAGCGGGAGGGACATTCGGTTCTTC. This encodes CASSGGTSGRDIRFF.

This clonotype showed up many times. The DNA for the CDR3 is TGTGCCAGCAGCCTGGGCCCCGGGGAGCTGTTTTTT. This codes for CASSLGPGELFF. The chain couples TRBV7-9 to TRBJ2-2, with D unclear. Looked up from germline, CDR1 is SEHNR and CDR2 is FQNEAQ (reference sequence). V was trimmed by 5 bases and J by 6 bases, leaving 7 bases between them. The length of the CDR3 is 12 residues.

V gene TRBV28 combines with J gene TRBJ2-7; D perhaps matches TRBD1 (6 bases). This CDR3 is built from 15 residues. V lost 5 bases and J 3 bases, leaving 17 bases between the germline ends. CDR1 and CDR2 from the germline V gene are MDHEN and SYDVKM. The CDR3 bases are TGTGCCAGCAGTCTTCCAGGGGTGGGCGGCTACGAGCAGTACTTC. Protein product: CASSLPGVGGYEQYF.

This clonotype came up a few times. J is TRBJ2-5 and V is TRBV7-2; D not certain. This CDR3 has 13 residues. Between the trimmed V and J ends, which lost 4 bases and 5 bases, there was a span of 11 bases. Per the germline V gene, CDR1 is SGHTA and CDR2 is FQGNSA. The CDR3 spells CASSSPYSETQYF. DNA for the CDR3: TGTGCCAGCAGCTCCCCCTATAGTGAGACCCAGTACTTC. The full variable domain, in which reference TRBV7-2 and TRBJ2-5 provide the parts outside the CDR3, is GAGVSQSPSNKVTEKGKDVELRCDPISGHTALYWYRQSLGQGLEFLIYFQGNSAPDKSGLPSDRFSAERTGGSVSTLTIQRTQQEDSAVYLCASSSPYSETQYFGPGTRLLVL.

This clonotype occurred many times. The chain employs TRBV7-2 and TRBJ2-5; D is uncertain. The CDR3 is made up of 16 amino acids. V was trimmed by 1 base and J by 2 bases, leaving 14 bases between them. Germline CDR1 reads SGHTA; CDR2 reads FQGNSA. CDR3 nucleotides: TGTGCCAGCAGCTTAGGGCGGTCCGAAAATCAAGAGACCCAGTACTTC. This translates into CASSLGRSENQETQYF.

The genes are TRBV4-1 and TRBJ1-1; D call uncertain. Between the trimmed V and J ends, which lost 0 bases and 0 bases, there was a span of 8 bases. Germline assignment: CDR1 MGHRA and CDR2 YSYEKL. This CDR3 contains 15 residues. Here the CDR3 reads CASSQDPGMNTEAFF. CDR3 in DNA: TGCGCCAGCAGCCAAGATCCAGGAATGAACACTGAAGCTTTCTTT.

This clonotype was seen more than once but under ten times. The gene calls are TRBV20-1 and TRBJ1-5; 7 nucleotides match TRBD1. CDR3 length equals 14 residues. Germline CDR1 DFQATT, CDR2 SNEGSKA (reference sequence). With V trimmed by 5 bases and J by 0 bases, 4 bases remained unmatched. CDR3 in amino acids: CSAPHRGSNQPQHF. The CDR3 DNA is TGCAGTGCTCCCCACAGGGGTAGCAATCAGCCCCAGCATTTT.

The table lists this clonotype with a few counts. The V call is TRBV4-1, the J call TRBJ2-5, with TRBD2 matching over 7 bases. The trim removed 4 bases at V and 4 bases at J, leaving 6 bases unmatched. From germline, CDR1 is MGHRA and CDR2 YSYEKL. This CDR3 has 14 residues. The CDR3 bases are TGCGCCAGCAGCCGGGCTAGCGGACTAGAGACCCAGTACTTC. It yields the protein CASSRASGLETQYF.

A remark on this clonotype: Relative to the germline gene, one junction end is altered; a read error may explain this. The chain's CDR3 is CANSLAHFQETQYF. The CDR3, as DNA: TGTGCCAACAGCTTAGCACATTTCCAAGAGACCCAGTACTTC. V is TRBV7-2 and J is TRBJ2-5; D call uncertain. Germline V gene sequence: CDR1 SGHTA, CDR2 FQGNSA. The CDR3 consists of 14 residues. Combining the CDR3 with reference TRBV7-2 and TRBJ2-5 gives the whole variable domain GAGVSQSPSNKVTEKGKDVELRCDPISGHTALYWYRQSLGQGLEFLIYFQGNSAPDKSGLPSDRFSAERTGGSVSTLTIQRTQQEDSAVYLCANSLAHFQETQYFGPGTRLLVL.

CDR3 sequence: CASSKSLTAPERYEQYF. The CDR3 region has the DNA TGTGCCAGCAGCAAATCGCTCACCGCACCGGAACGCTACGAGCAGTACTTC. The J gene is TRBJ2-5, the V gene TRBV21-1; the DNA was not used to check the table's D call, TRBD2. The DNA end favors TRBJ2-7, so the J call may be wrong. TRBV21-1 is classified as a pseudogene. CDR3 size: 17 residues.

The chain employs TRBV5-1 and TRBJ2-1, with 7 bases identical to TRBD1. This CDR3 contains 14 residues. V lost 0 bases to trimming and J lost 7 bases; unmatched junction nucleotides: 4. The germline gives CDR1 SGHRS, CDR2 YFSETQ. CDR3 nucleotides: TGCGCCAGCAGCTTGGCCAGGGGGTGGAATGAGCAGTTCTTC. Residues: CASSLARGWNEQFF.

This chain uses TRBV29-1 with TRBJ2-1; 11 nucleotides line up with TRBD2. Germline V gene lookup returns CDR1 SQVTM and CDR2 ANQGSEA. J was trimmed by 7 bases and V by 6 bases; bases with no gene match: 5. The length of the CDR3 is 13 residues. The CDR3 here is CSVGTSGWNEQFF. The CDR3 coding sequence is TGCAGCGTGGGGACTAGCGGCTGGAATGAGCAGTTCTTC.

This chain uses TRBV3-1 with TRBJ2-3, with D possibly TRBD2 on 6 matching bases. The CDR3 contains 15 residues. Germline CDR1 LGHDT, CDR2 YNNKEL (reference sequence). Trimming shortened V by 6 bases and J by 0 bases, and 13 bases separated the two germline ends. CDR3 residues: CASRGGAASTDTQYF. The CDR3 nucleotides read TGTGCCAGCAGGGGAGGAGCGGCTAGCACAGATACGCAGTATTTT.

The genes are TRBV7-2 and TRBJ2-2; 7 nucleotides align to TRBD2. CDR1 SGHTA and CDR2 FQGNSA come from the germline V gene. Trimming removed 5 bases from V and 6 bases from J; junction bases left unmatched: 9. CDR3 length: 15 amino acids. CDR3 loop: CASSPEAGVPGELFF. The CDR3 nucleotides read TGTGCCAGCAGCCCAGAGGCGGGAGTGCCCGGGGAGCTGTTTTTT.

The chain couples TRBV2 to TRBJ2-1; 9 bases agree with TRBD1. V was pared by 3 bases and J by 4 bases, with 4 bases of the junction left unmatched. Germline CDR1 SNHLY, CDR2 FYNNEI. This CDR3 region has 15 residues. The CDR3: CASSDPGQGYNEQFF. CDR3 nucleotides: TGTGCCAGCAGTGATCCGGGACAGGGTTACAATGAGCAGTTCTTC.

This clonotype appeared a few times. The junction does not match germline at one end; this may be a read error. The chain couples TRBV3-1 to TRBJ2-5; possible D gene TRBD1, 6 bases. Judging by the DNA end, TRBJ2-1 fits better; the J call may be wrong. Germline V lookup: CDR1 LGHDT, CDR2 YNNKEL (reference sequence). The CDR3 is 12 residues long. CDR3 in amino acids: CASSHTGSEQFF. The CDR3 DNA follows: TGCGCCAGCAGCCATACAGGGAGTGAGCAGTTCTTC.

The J gene is TRBJ2-3, the V gene TRBV24-1, with 7 bases fitting TRBD1. The V gene's germline CDR1 is KGHDR and CDR2 SFDVKD. The CDR3 loop spans 15 amino acids. Unmatched junction bases numbered 5, after V lost 6 bases and J lost 0 bases. DNA of the CDR3: TGTGCCACCAGTTTTGGACAGGCGAGCACAGATACGCAGTATTTT. Protein sequence: CATSFGQASTDTQYF.

This clonotype was observed a few times. The chain is built from TRBV6-2 or TRBV6-3 and TRBJ2-5; D call uncertain. Germline CDR1 reads MNHEY; CDR2 reads SVGEGT. Trimming took 2 bases from V and 2 from J, leaving 9 bases between them. The CDR3 has 14 residues. The DNA for the CDR3 is TGTGCCAGCAGTTACCCGGCTGGACAAGAGACCCAGTACTTC. Translation gives CASSYPAGQETQYF.

This chain uses TRBV5-1 with TRBJ2-2; TRBD2 matches 8 bases. In germline, CDR1 is SGHRS, CDR2 YFSETQ. The trim removed 2 bases at V and 6 bases at J, leaving 6 bases unmatched. The CDR3 is 15 residues long. This CDR3 reads CASSFGAGVSGELFF. The DNA for the CDR3 is TGCGCCAGCAGCTTCGGAGCGGGGGTGTCCGGGGAGCTGTTTTTT.

The gene calls are TRBV9 and TRBJ2-7; 8 bases line up with TRBD1. The germline V gene has CDR1 SGDLS and CDR2 YYNGEE. J lost 2 bases, V lost 3 bases, and 4 bases had no gene match. The CDR3 spans 14 residues. CDR3 nucleotide sequence: TGTGCCAGCAGCGCTGGGGACAGGACCTACGAGCAGTACTTC. Its translation is CASSAGDRTYEQYF.

The sample holds a few counts of this clonotype. J is TRBJ2-7 and V is TRBV20-1; weak D call: TRBD2 (6 bases). The germline V gene encodes CDR1 DFQATT and CDR2 SNEGSKA (reference sequence). V was pared by 3 bases and J by 7 bases, with 13 bases between. The CDR3 is 12 residues long. The DNA of the CDR3 is TGCAGTGCTAGTCGGCGGGGCACGGAGCAGTACTTC. The encoded protein is CSASRRGTEQYF.

V is TRBV6-5 and J is TRBJ1-1, with a weak D call TRBD1 (6 bases). Trimming took off 0 bases at V and 4 bases at J, with 12 bases between the two ends. This CDR3 comprises 15 residues. From germline, CDR1 is MNHEY and CDR2 SVGAGI. As DNA, the CDR3 is TGTGCCAGCAGTTACTCGCACAGGGTTAGCACTGAAGCTTTCTTT. This encodes CASSYSHRVSTEAFF.

V and J are TRBV7-9 and TRBJ1-1; 8 bases line up with TRBD1. Germline-derived CDR1 and CDR2 are SEHNR and FQNEAQ (reference sequence). J lost 11 bases, V lost 5 bases, and 10 bases had no gene match. CDR3 length: 13 residues. The CDR3 bases are TGTGCCAGCAGCACGGGGACAGGCCCCCGGGCTTTCTTT. Translated: CASSTGTGPRAFF.

The V gene is TRBV5-1, the J gene TRBJ1-4; 7 nucleotides agree with TRBD1. V was pared by 6 bases and J by 5 bases, with 7 bases of the junction left unmatched. Germline values: CDR1 SGHRS, CDR2 YFSETQ. The CDR3 contains 14 residues. Here the CDR3 reads CASTSTGTNEKLFF. Written as DNA, the CDR3 is TGCGCCAGCACTTCGACAGGGACAAATGAAAAACTGTTTTTT.

This clonotype was seen only a few times. The genes are TRBV5-6 and TRBJ2-7, with a tentative D call TRBD1 (5 bases). Trimming left V 4 bases short and J 2 bases short, with 16 bases between. The germline gives CDR1 SGHDT, CDR2 YYEEEE. The length of the CDR3 is 15 residues. CDR3: CASSTKRKGTYEQYF. The CDR3 nucleotides read TGTGCCAGCAGCACTAAAAGAAAGGGGACCTACGAGCAGTACTTC.

This chain connects TRBV2 to TRBJ2-1, with a tentative D call TRBD2 (6 bases). Germline CDR1 is SNHLY and CDR2 is FYNNEI. This CDR3 region has 15 residues. V was pared by 2 bases and J by 6 bases, with 14 bases between. The CDR3 sequence: CASSELAISSNEQFF. Written as DNA, the CDR3 is TGTGCCAGCAGTGAACTAGCGATCAGCTCCAATGAGCAGTTCTTC.